These 19 T cell receptor beta chains were sequenced from one sample in a study of T cell repertoires in cytomegalovirus infection. The antigens of these receptors remain unknown. TCRdb reprocessed the reads via MiXCR and lists one record per CDR3 protein. The sample contains around 110,000 distinct CDR3 sequences, over 9% of which appear only once. Sequencing was done on a sample of PBMCs, sequenced either directly or after in vitro stimulation (not recorded which). The receptors shown here come from a human donor in good health (CMV status not recorded). Some clones in this sample may be carry-over from other donors' samples.

A few counts support this clonotype. The genes are TRBV4-2 and TRBJ2-3, with TRBD2 as a possible D gene (6 bases). Between the trimmed V and J ends, which lost 2 bases and 14 bases, there was a span of 14 bases. The CDR3 consists of 12 residues. Germline assignment: CDR1 LGHNA and CDR2 YNFKEQ. CDR3 amino acids: CASSQSGTPTYF. In DNA, the CDR3 is TGTGCCAGCAGCCAATCCGGGACTCCGACGTATTTT.

The rearrangement links TRBV10-3 to TRBJ2-7; TRBD1 matches at 7 bases. The ends lost 4 bases at V and 6 bases at J; junction bases unmatched: 3. This CDR3 is 12 amino acids long. The germline CDR1 and CDR2 sequences are ENHRY and SYGVKD. CDR3 DNA: TGTGCCATCAGTGGTTACAGGGGCGAGCAGTACTTC. Its translation: CAISGYRGEQYF.

This chain connects TRBV7-2 to TRBJ2-5; a possible D gene is TRBD2 (7 bases). Trimming left V 6 bases short and J 1 base short, with 12 bases between. The germline CDR1 and CDR2 sequences are SGHTA and FQGNSA. This CDR3 has 14 residues. This chain's CDR3 is CASSPAGAQETQYF. The CDR3 DNA is TGTGCCAGCAGTCCCGCGGGGGCCCAAGAGACCCAGTACTTC.

This clonotype has just a few counts. The chain recombines TRBV5-1 with TRBJ1-3; 8 positions agree with TRBD1. The CDR3 length is 15 residues. Germline V gene sequence: CDR1 SGHRS, CDR2 YFSETQ. Trimming at V came to 0 bases and at J to 7 bases, leaving 6 bases not matched to a gene. The CDR3 DNA reads as TGCGCCAGCAGCTTGGTCGCAGGGGGCGCGAACACCATATATTTT. Its protein product is CASSLVAGGANTIYF.

This clonotype was counted ten times or more. The chain is built from TRBV7-2 and TRBJ1-1; D not certain. CDR1 is SGHTA, CDR2 FQGNSA, per germline. This CDR3 contains 12 residues. V was pared by 1 base and J by 5 bases, with 5 bases between. CDR3 nucleotides: TGTGCCAGCAGCTTAGGTTGGACTGAAGCTTTCTTT. Its protein is CASSLGWTEAFF.

This clonotype was detected many times. The chain couples TRBV23-1 to TRBJ1-5; possibly TRBD1 for D (6 bases). TRBV23-1 is an ORF, with its function uncertain. CDR3 length: 15 amino acids. Trimming left V 4 bases short and J 4 bases short, with 14 bases between. CDR3 residues: CASSRATGLNQPQHF. In DNA, the CDR3 is TGCGCCAGCAGTCGAGCGACAGGACTGAATCAGCCCCAGCATTTT.

As to this clonotype: A much larger clone differs by one base, so this may be a read error. This chain uses TRBV6-5 with TRBJ2-7; possibly TRBD1 for D (5 bases). Germline CDR1 and CDR2: MNHEY and SVGAGI. The CDR3 contains 14 residues. V dropped 7 bases and J dropped 1 base, with 14 bases sitting between them. The CDR3 loop reads CASTVIRASYEQYF. The CDR3 bases are TGTGCCAGCACGGTAATCAGGGCGTCCTACGAGCAGTACTTC.

This clonotype was observed at least ten times. V is TRBV20-1 and J is TRBJ2-1; 10 bases line up with TRBD2. Germline CDR1 DFQATT, CDR2 SNEGSKA (reference sequence). Trimming at V came to 2 bases and at J to 6 bases, leaving 4 bases not matched to a gene. This CDR3 contains 14 residues. The CDR3 DNA sequence: TGCAGTGCTAGATGGCCTAGCGGGGGCAATGAGCAGTTCTTC. It translates to CSARWPSGGNEQFF.

The chain joins TRBV7-2 to TRBJ1-5, with 7 bases lining up with TRBD1. The trim removed 8 bases at V and 4 bases at J, leaving 2 bases unmatched. Germline CDR1 is SGHTA and CDR2 is FQGNSA. The CDR3 spans 12 residues. CDR3 sequence reads: CASGDSNQPQHF. As DNA, the CDR3 is TGTGCCAGCGGGGACAGTAATCAGCCCCAGCATTTT.

This clonotype showed up many times. The gene calls are TRBV5-4 and TRBJ2-1; TRBD2 matches 9 bases. Germline V gives CDR1 SGHNT, CDR2 YYREEE (reference sequence). J was trimmed by 7 bases and V by 0 bases; bases with no gene match: 14. This CDR3 is built from 18 residues. CDR3 bases: TGTGCCAGCAGCTTGGCCGAGCGCGGGAGGGCCAAGAGGAATGAGCAGTTCTTC. It yields the protein CASSLAERGRAKRNEQFF.

Of note for this clonotype: It may be a read error: a sequence one base away is much more abundant. The chain joins TRBV4-1 to TRBJ2-2; 9 bases are shared with TRBD2. Germline CDR1 MGHRA, CDR2 YSYEKL. The CDR3 has 16 amino acids. The CDR3 loop reads CASGQDASGITGELFF. The CDR3 nucleotides read TGCGCCAGCGGCCAAGATGCTAGCGGGATCACCGGGGAGCTGTTTTTT.

The J gene is TRBJ1-2, the V gene TRBV5-1; weak D call: TRBD1 (6 bases). Per the germline V gene, CDR1 is SGHRS and CDR2 is YFSETQ. V lost 1 base, J lost 8 bases, and 18 bases lay in between. This CDR3 comprises 15 residues. The DNA for the CDR3 is TGCGCCAGCAGCTTGTCCGGGGACACCAACTGGGGCTACACCTTC. As protein: CASSLSGDTNWGYTF. Looking up the rest from reference TRBV5-1 and TRBJ1-2 gives the full variable domain: KAGVTQTPRYLIKTRGQQVTLSCSPISGHRSVSWYQQTPGQGLQFLFEYFSETQRNKGNFPGRFSGRQFSNSRSEMNVSTLELGDSALYLCASSLSGDTNWGYTFGSGTRLTVV.

A few counts support this clonotype. V gene TRBV10-1 combines with J gene TRBJ2-1, with 11 bases that match TRBD2. V trimming: 3 bases; J trimming: 3 bases; junction bases outside the gene matches: 4. The CDR3 spans 16 residues. Germline V gives CDR1 WNHNN, CDR2 SYGVQD (reference sequence). This CDR3 reads CASSDGGTSGYNEQFF. The CDR3 nucleotides are TGCGCCAGCAGTGATGGGGGGACTAGCGGCTACAATGAGCAGTTCTTC.

This clonotype appeared many times. V gene TRBV19 combines with J gene TRBJ1-1, with a possible D match to TRBD1 (6 bases). Germline-derived CDR1 and CDR2 are LNHDA and SQIVND (reference sequence). This CDR3 has 14 amino acids. Trimming removed 5 bases at V and 1 base at J, with 11 bases between. CDR3 in DNA: TGTGCCAGTAGTCCGCAGGACAGGAACACTGAAGCTTTCTTT. As protein: CASSPQDRNTEAFF.

The chain is built from TRBV13 and TRBJ1-2; D is unresolved. The CDR3 consists of 13 residues. CDR1 PRHDT and CDR2 FYEKMQ come from the germline V gene (reference sequence). V was clipped by 0 bases and J by 8 bases, with 10 bases between them. The CDR3 sequence is CASSLGQKGGYTF. For the CDR3, the DNA is TGTGCCAGCAGCTTAGGCCAAAAAGGGGGCTACACCTTC.

This sequence joins TRBV24-1 and TRBJ2-3; D is undetermined. V was trimmed by 0 bases and J by 0 bases, leaving 9 bases between them. The CDR3 length is 16 residues. Germline CDR1 KGHDR, CDR2 SFDVKD. This chain's CDR3 is CATSDLRSSSTDTQYF. CDR3 bases: TGTGCCACCAGTGATTTGCGGAGCTCTAGCACAGATACGCAGTATTTT.

This clonotype was seen at least ten times. The chain recombines TRBV7-2 with TRBJ1-5, with D tentatively TRBD1 (5 bases). Germline CDR1 and CDR2: SGHTA and FQGNSA. This CDR3 has 14 amino acids. Trimming removed 5 bases from V and 7 bases from J, with 15 bases in between. The CDR3 DNA reads as TGTGCCAGCAGCCCTTCAGCAGGGAGCCAGCCCCAGCATTTT. Encoded protein: CASSPSAGSQPQHF.

Regarding this clonotype: A much larger clone differs by one base, so this may be a read error. V is TRBV7-2 and J is TRBJ1-1; D unresolved. Trimming shortened V by 8 bases and J by 7 bases, and 20 bases separated the two germline ends. The CDR3 runs to 14 residues. Germline V CDR1 and CDR2: SGHTA, FQGNSA. The chain's CDR3 is CASGPEKGAIEAFF. The CDR3 DNA is TGTGCCAGCGGCCCCGAGAAGGGAGCAATTGAAGCTTTCTTT.

The rearrangement joins TRBV5-1 to TRBJ2-1, with 12 bases aligning to TRBD2. Per germline, CDR1 SGHRS and CDR2 YFSETQ. Germline trimming cut 3 bases from V and 6 bases from J; bases unmatched to any gene: 10. This CDR3 contains 17 residues. Written as DNA, the CDR3 is TGCGCCAGCAGCTCCCGGACTAGCGGGATAGTAACCAATGAGCAGTTCTTC. It encodes CASSSRTSGIVTNEQFF.